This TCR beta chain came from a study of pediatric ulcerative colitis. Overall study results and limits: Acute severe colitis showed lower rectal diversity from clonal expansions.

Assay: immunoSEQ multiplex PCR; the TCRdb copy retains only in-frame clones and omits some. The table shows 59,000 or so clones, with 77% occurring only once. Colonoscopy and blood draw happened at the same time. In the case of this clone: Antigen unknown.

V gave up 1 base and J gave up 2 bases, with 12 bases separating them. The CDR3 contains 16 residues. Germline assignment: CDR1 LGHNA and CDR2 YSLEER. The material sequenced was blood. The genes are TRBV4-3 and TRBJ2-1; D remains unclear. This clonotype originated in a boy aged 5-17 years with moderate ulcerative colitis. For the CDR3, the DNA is TGCGCCAGCAGCCAAGGGACCACTACAACCTACAATGAGCAGTTCTTC. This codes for CASSQGTTTTYNEQFF.